Given below is one T cell receptor beta chain in context. No antigen is known for it. The data belong to a study of T cell responses to AZD1222 COVID-19 vaccine. Overall study findings and caveats: Sampling captured repertoires only after the peak T cell response. Clonal diversity was possibly underestimated; the donors were predominantly white British and more often female. AZD1222 recipients seropositive at baseline numbered only five or six. Spike-specific TCR breadth and depth grew following two AZD1222 doses.

Profiling relied on immunoSEQ multiplex PCR, and the TCRdb table lists in-frame clones only, not all of them. Here the sample spans some 60,000 clones, 70% to 80% being singletons. The junction had 6 bases not matched to a gene; V was cut back by 4 bases and J by 2 bases. CDR3 size: 17 residues. Germline loops: CDR1 MNHEY, CDR2 SVGEGT. This chain links TRBV6-2 or TRBV6-3 with TRBJ2-3; 13 bases match TRBD2. The source of this sequence is an adult who received the AZD1222 COVID-19 vaccine. This specimen consisted of peripheral blood, obtained 28 days after the second AZD1222 dose. The CDR3 sequence: CASSSGTSGTYTDTQYF. CDR3 DNA: TGTGCCAGCAGTTCCGGGACTAGCGGGACCTACACAGATACGCAGTATTTT.